These T cell receptor beta chains were read from a single sample in a study of response to subunit inactivated influenza vaccine. TCRdb reprocessed the RT-PCR reads via MiXCR and lists one record per CDR3 protein. The data hold about 170,000 distinct CDR3 sequences, with less than 15% observed a single time. These sequences were also reported in another study, on T cells expressing NK-cell markers.

Sequences were derived from CD8+ T cells sorted from PBMCs, sampled 11 to 12 days after vaccination. These receptors were obtained from a man in his forties or fifties who received an inactivated influenza vaccine. The CDR3 runs from the conserved cysteine through the conserved F or W. The D gene is left open where the match is weak. Expanded clones are given a class, and other clones once, few, many or no size at all.

>.|TRBJ2-1|TRBV12-5|few
TGTGCTAGTGGCCTCCCCCGCTCTAATGAGCAGTTCTTC
CASGLPRSNEQFF
>.|TRBJ1-1|TRBV20-1|.
TGCAGTGCTAGCCCGGCCATAATGAACACTGAAGCTTTCTTT
CSASPAIMNTEAFF
>.|TRBJ1-3|TRBV13|.
TGTGCCAGCAGTCCATACCGGGGCTCTGGAAACACCATATATTTT
CASSPYRGSGNTIYF
>TRBD2|TRBJ2-1|TRBV11-2|few
TGTGCCAGCACCCAGGGACTAGCGGGATTCAATGAGCAGTTCTTC
CASTQGLAGFNEQFF
>.|TRBJ1-3|TRBV9|few
TGTGCCAGCAGCGACACGCCCGGGCTCGAAAACACCATATATTTT
CASSDTPGLENTIYF
>TRBD2|TRBJ2-7|TRBV29-1|medium-sized
TGCAGCGCCAGACTAGCGACCACCTACGAGCAGTACTTC
CSARLATTYEQYF
>.|TRBJ1-5|TRBV6-2/TRBV6-3|.
TGTGCCAGCAGTTATCTAAAAAATAGCAATCAGCCCCAGCATTTT
CASSYLKNSNQPQHF
>.|TRBJ1-2|TRBV9|many
TGTGCCAGCAGCGTAGTACAGCGCGACTATGGCTACACCTTC
CASSVVQRDYGYTF
>.|TRBJ2-7|TRBV13|few
TGTGCCAGCAGCTCAAATATAGCCGGACGGGACTTCTACGAGCAGTACTTC
CASSSNIAGRDFYEQYF
>.|TRBJ2-7|TRBV29-1|few
TGCAGCGTTGAAGAGGGGACACGGTCCTACGAGCAGTACTTC
CSVEEGTRSYEQYF
>.|TRBJ1-2|TRBV6-1|.
TGTGCCAGCATCAACGATAGAGCCTATGGCTACACCTTC
CASINDRAYGYTF
>TRBD1|TRBJ2-2|TRBV11-2|many
TGTGCCAGCAGCCGGGACAGGAAGTTCACCGGGGAGCTGTTTTTT
CASSRDRKFTGELFF
>TRBD2|TRBJ2-4|TRBV25-1|once
TGTGCCAGCAGTCGGGGGGATCGCCTTCAGTACTTC
CASSRGDRLQYF
>.|TRBJ2-1|TRBV4-3|many
TGCGCCAGCAGCCAACGAGATTACAGGGTTCAGAGCTCCTACAATGAGCAGTTCTTC
CASSQRDYRVQSSYNEQFF
>.|TRBJ2-3|TRBV20-1|.
TGCAGTGCTGACCGGGACCCACGGGGGGATACGCAGTATTTT
CSADRDPRGDTQYF
>.|TRBJ2-7|TRBV12-3/TRBV12-4|few
TGTGCCAGCTCTCCCGGGTCGATAACCTCCTACGAGCAGTACTTC
CASSPGSITSYEQYF
>TRBD2|TRBJ2-1|TRBV27|many
TGTGCCAGCAGTTTAAGCCTAGCGGGGGTGCAATACAATGAGCAGTTCTTC
CASSLSLAGVQYNEQFF
>TRBD1|TRBJ2-5|TRBV6-1|many
TGTGCCAGCAGTACCGGACAGGGGCAGGAGACCCAGTACTTC
CASSTGQGQETQYF
>.|TRBJ2-7|TRBV7-8|.
TGTGCCAGCAGCTTAGGGGAGCTATACGAGCAGTACTTC
CASSLGELYEQYF
>.|TRBJ2-7|TRBV7-6|.
TGTGCCAGCAGCCACGGCGGGGGCCTCTCCTACGAGCAGTACTTC
CASSHGGGLSYEQYF
>TRBD2|TRBJ2-3|TRBV20-1|.
TGCAGTGCTAGATATATGACTAGCGCGCAGTATTTT
CSARYMTSAQYF
>TRBD1|TRBJ1-1|TRBV11-2|.
TGTGCCAGCAGCTTAGATTGGTCTGGGACAGGTGAAGCTTTCTTT
CASSLDWSGTGEAFF
>.|TRBJ1-5|TRBV3-1|.
TGTGCCAGCAGCCGGTCCAGGACTCAGCCCCAGCATTTT
CASSRSRTQPQHF
>.|TRBJ1-5|TRBV20-1|.
TGCAGTGCTATGGGGACCGCGGGGTATCAGCCCCAGCATTTT
CSAMGTAGYQPQHF
>.|TRBJ2-1|TRBV7-6|few
TGTGCCAGCAGCTTAACCCGACTCGGGAATGAGCAGTTCTTC
CASSLTRLGNEQFF
>TRBD1|TRBJ1-2|TRBV10-3|many
TGTGCCATCAGGGGGACAGATAACTATGGCTACACCTTC
CAIRGTDNYGYTF
>.|TRBJ2-1|TRBV12-3/TRBV12-4|.
TGTGCCAGCAGTTACGGGTTGAGCTCCTACAATGAGCAGTTCTTC
CASSYGLSSYNEQFF
>.|TRBJ1-4|TRBV12-3/TRBV12-4|few
TGTGCCAGCAGTTTATTCGCAACTAATGAAAAACTGTTTTTT
CASSLFATNEKLFF
>.|TRBJ1-2|TRBV6-1|few
TGTGCCAGCAGTGAAGGACACCACGGGGTTAACTATGGCTACACCTTC
CASSEGHHGVNYGYTF
>.|TRBJ2-1|TRBV7-6|few
TGTGCCAGCGCCCCGGGGGCCGCCTTAGGTGAGCAGTTCTTC
CASAPGAALGEQFF
>.|TRBJ1-1|TRBV3-1|.
TGTGCCAGCAGGTTTACGGGGGACACTGAAGCTCTCTTT
CASRFTGDTEALF
>.|TRBJ2-1|TRBV7-9|.
TGTGGGGAAATTGCGGCAGGGGACTCCTACAATGAGCAGTTCTTC
CGEIAAGDSYNEQFF
>.|TRBJ1-2|TRBV7-9|.
TGTGCCAGCAGCTTAGGGTCCTTGAGCTATGGCTACACCTTC
CASSLGSLSYGYTF
>.|TRBJ2-2|TRBV2|.
TGTGCCAGCAGGTCTATGGGGACGGTTACCGGGGAGCTGTTTTTT
CASRSMGTVTGELFF
>.|TRBJ1-5|TRBV25-1|few
TGTGCCAGCAGTGATCCAGCGCGGGTCAATCAGCCCCAGCATTTT
CASSDPARVNQPQHF
>.|TRBJ2-5|TRBV4-2|few
TGTGCCAGCAGCCCGGAGTGGGGTAATCCGCAAGAGACCCAGTACTTC
CASSPEWGNPQETQYF
>.|TRBJ2-7|TRBV20-1|.
TGCAGTGCTAGAGCCGATAGCGCCTTCTCCTACGAGCAGTACTTC
CSARADSAFSYEQYF
>.|TRBJ1-3|TRBV7-9|.
TGTGCCAGCAGCTTAGCCGGGACCGCGCGGCCCACCATATATTTT
CASSLAGTARPTIYF
>TRBD1|TRBJ2-5|TRBV7-9|.
TGTGCCAGCAGCCCAACGACCGGGACAGGGATCCAAGAGACCCAGTACTTC
CASSPTTGTGIQETQYF
>.|TRBJ1-1|TRBV30|.
TGTGCCTGGAGTGGGGCTGGGGGCACTGAAGCTTTCTTT
CAWSGAGGTEAFF
>.|TRBJ2-3|TRBV12-3/TRBV12-4|many
TGTGCCAGCAGTTCTGACGTTGGCACAGATACGCAGTATTTT
CASSSDVGTDTQYF
>.|TRBJ2-7|TRBV29-1|many
TGCAGCGTTGAAACTCCCTACGAGCAGTACTTC
CSVETPYEQYF
>.|TRBJ2-7|TRBV4-3|many
TGCGCCAGCAGCCAGGAAATTAACCAAGAGCAGTACTTC
CASSQEINQEQYF
>.|TRBJ2-7|TRBV19|many
TGTGCCAGTGGGCCAGGGACCCTTTTGAGAGAGCAGTACTTC
CASGPGTLLREQYF
>TRBD1|TRBJ2-4|TRBV7-6|.
TGTGCCAGCAGCCCGGGACAGGGGGCCTTTATTCAGTACTTC
CASSPGQGAFIQYF
>TRBD1|TRBJ1-5|TRBV6-2/TRBV6-3|.
TGTGCCAGCAGAAGAACAGGGGGGGATAGCAATCAGCCCCAGCATTTT
CASRRTGGDSNQPQHF
>TRBD1|TRBJ1-2|TRBV7-9|.
TGTGCCAGCAATCCGCCGGGACAGGGCTTCTATGGCTACACCTTC
CASNPPGQGFYGYTF
>TRBD1|TRBJ2-1|TRBV12-3/TRBV12-4|.
TGTGCCAGCAGTGGGACAGGGGGGTGGTCCTACAATGAGCAGTTCTTC
CASSGTGGWSYNEQFF